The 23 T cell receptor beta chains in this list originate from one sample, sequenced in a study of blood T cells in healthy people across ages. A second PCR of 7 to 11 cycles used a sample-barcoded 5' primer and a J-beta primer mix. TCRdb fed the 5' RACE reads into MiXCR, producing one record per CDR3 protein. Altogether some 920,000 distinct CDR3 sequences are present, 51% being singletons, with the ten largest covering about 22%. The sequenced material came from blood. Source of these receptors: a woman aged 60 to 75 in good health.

The CDR3 loop reads CASSFVWTGGNEQYF. The CDR3 nucleotides are TGTGCCAGCAGTTTTGTCTGGACAGGGGGCAATGAGCAGTACTTC. J is TRBJ2-7 and V is TRBV12-3 or TRBV12-4; 11 positions match TRBD1. V trimming: 3 bases; J trimming: 7 bases; junction bases outside the gene matches: 8. The CDR3 has 15 residues.

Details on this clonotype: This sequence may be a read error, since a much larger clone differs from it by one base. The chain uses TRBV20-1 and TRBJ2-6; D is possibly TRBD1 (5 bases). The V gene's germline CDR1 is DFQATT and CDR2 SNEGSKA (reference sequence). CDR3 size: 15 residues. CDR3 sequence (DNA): TGCAGTGCTCATTTACACCGCTCTGGGGCCAACGTCCGGACTTTC. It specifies CSAHLHRSGANVRTF.

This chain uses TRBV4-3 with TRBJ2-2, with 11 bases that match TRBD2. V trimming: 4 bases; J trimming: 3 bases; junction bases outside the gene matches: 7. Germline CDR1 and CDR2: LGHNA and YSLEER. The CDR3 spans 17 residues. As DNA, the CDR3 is TGCGCCAGCAGCCCCACTAGCGGGAGTGTGGACACCGGGGAGCTGTTTTTT. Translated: CASSPTSGSVDTGELFF.

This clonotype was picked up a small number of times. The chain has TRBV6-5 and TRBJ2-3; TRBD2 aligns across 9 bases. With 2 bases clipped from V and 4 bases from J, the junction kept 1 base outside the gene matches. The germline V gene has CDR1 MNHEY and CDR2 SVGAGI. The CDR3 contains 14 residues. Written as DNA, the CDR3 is TGTGCCAGCAGTTACAGCGGGGGGTCAGATACGCAGTATTTT. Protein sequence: CASSYSGGSDTQYF.

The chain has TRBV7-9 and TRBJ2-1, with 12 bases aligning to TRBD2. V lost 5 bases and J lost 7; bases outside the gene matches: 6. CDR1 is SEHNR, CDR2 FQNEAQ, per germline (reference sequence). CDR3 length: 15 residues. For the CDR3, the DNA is TGTGCCAGCAGCCTACTTGGGACTAGCGGGAATGAGCAGTTCTTC. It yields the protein CASSLLGTSGNEQFF.

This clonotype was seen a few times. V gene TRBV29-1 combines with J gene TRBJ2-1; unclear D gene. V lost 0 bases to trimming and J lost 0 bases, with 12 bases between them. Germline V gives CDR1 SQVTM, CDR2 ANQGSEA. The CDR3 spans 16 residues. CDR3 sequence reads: CSVEDADRSSYNEQFF. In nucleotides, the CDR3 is TGCAGCGTTGAAGATGCGGACCGGAGCTCCTACAATGAGCAGTTCTTC.

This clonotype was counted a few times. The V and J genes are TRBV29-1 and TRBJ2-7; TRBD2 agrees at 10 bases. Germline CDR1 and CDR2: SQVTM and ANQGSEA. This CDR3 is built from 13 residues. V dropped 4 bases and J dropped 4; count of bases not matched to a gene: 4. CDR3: CSVVASGSYEQYF. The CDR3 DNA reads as TGCAGCGTTGTCGCTAGCGGGAGTTACGAGCAGTACTTC.

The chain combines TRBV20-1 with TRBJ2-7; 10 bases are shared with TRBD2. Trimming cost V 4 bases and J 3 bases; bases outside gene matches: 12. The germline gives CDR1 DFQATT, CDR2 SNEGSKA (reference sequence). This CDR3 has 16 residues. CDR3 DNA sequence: TGCAGTGCTAACTCTGGAGCGGGAGGGTCAGGCTACGAGCAGTACTTC. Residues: CSANSGAGGSGYEQYF.

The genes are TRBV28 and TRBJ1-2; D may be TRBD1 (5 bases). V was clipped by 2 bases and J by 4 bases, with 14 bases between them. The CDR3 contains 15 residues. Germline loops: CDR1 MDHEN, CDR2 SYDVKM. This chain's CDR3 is CASSLEAGSGYGYTF. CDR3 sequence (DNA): TGTGCCAGCAGTTTAGAGGCAGGGTCCGGCTATGGCTACACCTTC.

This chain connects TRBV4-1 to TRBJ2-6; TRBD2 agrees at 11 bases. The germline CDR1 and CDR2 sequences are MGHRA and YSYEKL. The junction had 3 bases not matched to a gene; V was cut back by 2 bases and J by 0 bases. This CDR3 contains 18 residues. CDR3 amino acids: CASSQHGTSGSGANVLTF. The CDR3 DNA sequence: TGCGCCAGCAGCCAACACGGGACTAGCGGCTCTGGGGCCAACGTCCTGACTTTC.

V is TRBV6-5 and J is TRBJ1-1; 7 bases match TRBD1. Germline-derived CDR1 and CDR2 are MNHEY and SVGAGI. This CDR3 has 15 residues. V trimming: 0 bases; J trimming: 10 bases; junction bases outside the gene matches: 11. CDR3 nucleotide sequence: TGTGCCAGCAGTTACTCCCCAGGTAGGGGGCTAAGAGCTTTCTTT. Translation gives CASSYSPGRGLRAFF.

The CDR3 region has the DNA TGTGCCAGCAGTTGTCGGAGAACAGATACGCAGTATTTT. It encodes CASSCRRTDTQYF. This rearrangement joins TRBV12-3 or TRBV12-4 to TRBJ2-3; no definite D call. V was clipped by 4 bases and J by 3 bases, with 8 bases between them. The CDR3 contains 13 residues.

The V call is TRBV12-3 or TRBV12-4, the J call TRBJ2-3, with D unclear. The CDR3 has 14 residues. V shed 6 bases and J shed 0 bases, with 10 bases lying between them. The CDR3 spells CASRAMGSTDTQYF. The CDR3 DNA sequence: TGTGCCAGCAGGGCGATGGGTAGCACAGATACGCAGTATTTT.

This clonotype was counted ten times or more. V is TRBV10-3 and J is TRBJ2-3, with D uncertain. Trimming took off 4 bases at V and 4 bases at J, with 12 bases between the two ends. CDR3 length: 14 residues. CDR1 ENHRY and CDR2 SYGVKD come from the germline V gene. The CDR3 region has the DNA TGTGCCATCAGTGCCCCCTCCGCACCAGATACGCAGTATTTT. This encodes CAISAPSAPDTQYF.

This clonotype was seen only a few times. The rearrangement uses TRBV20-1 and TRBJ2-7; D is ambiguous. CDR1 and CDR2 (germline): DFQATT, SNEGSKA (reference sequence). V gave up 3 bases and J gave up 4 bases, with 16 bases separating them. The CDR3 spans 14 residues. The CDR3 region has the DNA TGCAGTGCTAGTATCGTGGGGTTTCTTTACGAGCAGTACTTC. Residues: CSASIVGFLYEQYF.

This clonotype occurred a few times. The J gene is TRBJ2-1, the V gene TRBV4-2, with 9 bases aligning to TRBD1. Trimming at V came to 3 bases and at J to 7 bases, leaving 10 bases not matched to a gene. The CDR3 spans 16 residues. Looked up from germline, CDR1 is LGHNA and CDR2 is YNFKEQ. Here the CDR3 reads CASSQHTGTGINEQFF. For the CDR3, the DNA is TGTGCCAGCAGCCAGCATACCGGGACAGGGATAAATGAGCAGTTCTTC.

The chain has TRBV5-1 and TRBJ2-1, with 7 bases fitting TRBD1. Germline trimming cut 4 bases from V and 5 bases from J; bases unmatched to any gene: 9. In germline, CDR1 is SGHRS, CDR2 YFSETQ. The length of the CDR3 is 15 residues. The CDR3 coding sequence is TGCGCCAGCAGCGAAACAGGGGACCTAAACAATGAGCAGTTCTTC. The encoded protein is CASSETGDLNNEQFF.

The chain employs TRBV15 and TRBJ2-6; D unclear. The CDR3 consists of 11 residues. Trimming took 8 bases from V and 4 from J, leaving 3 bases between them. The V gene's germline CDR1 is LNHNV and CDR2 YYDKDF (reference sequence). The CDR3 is CATLGANVLTF. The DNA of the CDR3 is TGTGCCACCCTAGGGGCCAACGTCCTGACTTTC.

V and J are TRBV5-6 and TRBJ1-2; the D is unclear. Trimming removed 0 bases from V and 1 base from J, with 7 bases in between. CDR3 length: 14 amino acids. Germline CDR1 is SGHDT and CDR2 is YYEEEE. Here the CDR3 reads CASSLASDNYGYTF. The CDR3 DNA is TGTGCCAGCAGCTTGGCGAGCGATAACTATGGCTACACCTTC.

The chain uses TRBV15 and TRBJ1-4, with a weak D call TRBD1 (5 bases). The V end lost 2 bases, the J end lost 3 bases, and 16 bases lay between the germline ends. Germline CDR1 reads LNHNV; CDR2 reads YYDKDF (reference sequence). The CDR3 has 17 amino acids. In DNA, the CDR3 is TGTGCCACCAGCAGACGACATGGTGGGGGATCTAATGAAAAACTGTTTTTT. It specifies CATSRRHGGGSNEKLFF. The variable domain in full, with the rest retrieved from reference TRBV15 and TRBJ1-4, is DAMVIQNPRYQVTQFGKPVTLSCSQTLNHNVMYWYQQKSSQAPKLLFHYYDKDFNNEADTPDNFQSRRPNTSFCFLDIRSPGLGDTAMYLCATSRRHGGGSNEKLFFGSGTQLSVL.

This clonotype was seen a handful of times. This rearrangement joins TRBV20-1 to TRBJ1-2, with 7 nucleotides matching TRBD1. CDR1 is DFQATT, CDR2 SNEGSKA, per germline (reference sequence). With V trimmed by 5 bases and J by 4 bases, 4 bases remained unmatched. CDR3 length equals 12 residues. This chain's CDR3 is CSAPGTVYGYTF. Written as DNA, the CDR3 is TGCAGTGCTCCTGGGACAGTCTATGGCTACACCTTC.

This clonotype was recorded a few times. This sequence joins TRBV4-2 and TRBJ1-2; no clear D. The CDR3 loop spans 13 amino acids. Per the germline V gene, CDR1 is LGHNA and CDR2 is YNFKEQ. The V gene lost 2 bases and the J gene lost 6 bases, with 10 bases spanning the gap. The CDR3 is CASSQSRADGYTF. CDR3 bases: TGTGCCAGCAGCCAATCTAGAGCTGATGGCTACACCTTC.

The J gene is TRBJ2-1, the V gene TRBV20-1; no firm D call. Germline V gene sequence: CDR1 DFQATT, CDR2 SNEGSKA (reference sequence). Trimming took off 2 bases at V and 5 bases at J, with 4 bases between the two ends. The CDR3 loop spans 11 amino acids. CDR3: CSARYHNEQFF. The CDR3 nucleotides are TGCAGTGCTAGATATCACAATGAGCAGTTCTTC.